The sequence of this T cell receptor beta chain was determined in a study of glioma-infiltrating T cells after dendritic cell vaccination. Assay: immunoSEQ multiplex PCR; the TCRdb copy retains only in-frame clones and omits some. This table has almost 65,000 clones, roughly four fifths appearing once. This clone turned up a few times. This sequence originates from a human donor with glioblastoma. The material sequenced was blood, taken before dendritic cell vaccination.

This chain's CDR3 is CSATGNQPQHF. Written as DNA, the CDR3 is TGCAGTGCTACAGGGAATCAGCCCCAGCATTTT. V usage is TRBV20-1 and J usage is TRBJ1-5, with D possibly matching TRBD1 (5 bases). The V and J ends lost 4 bases and 4 bases respectively, with 5 bases between them. CDR3 length: 11 amino acids. Germline-derived CDR1 and CDR2 are DFQATT and SNEGSKA (reference sequence).